This is a list of T cell receptor beta chains from one sample in a study of regulatory T cells in long-lasting Graves disease. TCRdb fed the multiplex PCR reads into MiXCR, producing one record per CDR3 protein. The table has around 450,000 distinct CDR3 sequences, around 16% seen once; the top ten hold under 9%. The data also belong to a second study, concerning T cells in Graves' hyperthyroidism and ophthalmopathy.

The specimen comprised peripheral blood mononuclear cells (PBMCs), sampled at new diagnosis, from a patient treated with antithyroid drugs. The receptors stem from a middle-aged woman with Graves disease. The CDR3 runs from the conserved cysteine through the conserved F or W. D genes are given only for firm matches.

cdr3_length v_call d_call cdr3_aa
15 TRBV12-3/TRBV12-4 TRBD1 CASSLYRGTDQPQHF
18 TRBV7-9 TRBD2 CASTIRGTSGRASDTQYF
14 TRBV5-1 TRBD1 CASSLEGGEETQYF
15 TRBV7-9 NA CASSPVGSYNSPLHF
16 TRBV7-9 NA CASSLAKGGIGNTIYF
15 TRBV11-2 TRBD1 CASSPSDRRHYGYTF
16 TRBV11-3 NA CASSDPDTAGDQPQHF
15 TRBV7-9 NA CASSFPGGSTDTQYF
13 TRBV10-2 NA CASSESRTDWEYF
14 TRBV19 NA CASSGRTSYNEQFF
13 TRBV20-1 NA CSARDQPAGELFF
15 TRBV28 TRBD2 CASSPSGGGTDTQYF
14 TRBV19 TRBD1 CASQGGAPDEKLFF
15 TRBV3-1 TRBD1 CASRSRDRLYNEQFF